One sample yielded the 18 T cell receptor beta chains listed below, sequenced in a study of CXCR3-negative and CXCR3-positive naive CD8 T cells. UMI-tagged TRB cDNA libraries were built via 5' RACE. TCRdb reprocessed the 5' RACE reads and stores each CDR3 protein as one record, lacking DNA. The sample data list some 130,000 distinct CDR3 sequences. Sequences were obtained from naive CXCR3- CD8+ T cells from blood. Subset described: CD45RO-CCR7+CD27+CD95- naive CD8+ T cells lacking CXCR3 (TNR3-). The source of these receptors is a human donor in good health. Some clones in this sample may be carry-over from other donors' samples.

V and J are TRBV28 and TRBJ1-5. The V gene's germline CDR1 is MDHEN and CDR2 SYDVKM. The CDR3 contains 14 residues. This CDR3 reads CASRYRDGNQPQHF.

The CDR3: CASSGWNDNQPQHF. This rearrangement joins TRBV2 to TRBJ1-5. Germline CDR1 reads SNHLY; CDR2 reads FYNNEI. The CDR3 length is 14 residues.

The chain carries TRBV28 and TRBJ1-5; without DNA, the TCRdb call of TRBD1 cannot be checked. Germline CDR1 is MDHEN and CDR2 is SYDVKM. The CDR3 spans 15 residues. The CDR3 spells CASSLGRDGNQPQHF. Filled out from reference TRBV28 and TRBJ1-5, the complete variable domain reads DVKVTQSSRYLVKRTGEKVFLECVQDMDHENMFWYRQDPGLGLRLIYFSYDVKMKEKGDIPEGYSVSREKKERFSLILESASTNQTSMYLCASSLGRDGNQPQHFGDGTRLSIL.

This sequence joins TRBV7-2 and TRBJ2-7. Germline CDR1 is SGHTA and CDR2 is FQGNSA. The CDR3 extends over 13 amino acids. This CDR3 is CASWTPSSYEQYF.

V is TRBV5-1 and J is TRBJ2-3. Looked up from germline, CDR1 is SGHRS and CDR2 is YFSETQ. The CDR3 sequence is 12 residues long. CDR3 protein: CASSTSPDTQYF.

The J gene is TRBJ2-7, the V gene TRBV2; TCRdb names TRBD1, which stays unverified in the absence of DNA. The CDR3 consists of 15 residues. The germline gives CDR1 SNHLY, CDR2 FYNNEI. CDR3 loop: CASSEADRLDYEQYF.

V and J are TRBV11-2 and TRBJ2-2. Germline V CDR1 and CDR2: SGHAT, FQNNGV. The CDR3 sequence is 15 residues long. The CDR3 here is CASSLSVLEPGELFF.

The CDR3 region is CASSPDPTYEQYF. V gene TRBV7-8 combines with J gene TRBJ2-7; as DNA is missing, the TRBD1 call by TCRdb cannot be tested. Germline V gene lookup returns CDR1 SGHVS and CDR2 FQNEAQ. The CDR3 sequence is 13 residues long.

The chain employs TRBV4-3 and TRBJ2-7; the D call of TRBD1 rests on TCRdb alone, since no DNA is present to check it. CDR1 is LGHNA and CDR2 is YSLEER in the germline V gene. CDR3 length: 15 amino acids. CDR3 sequence reads: CASSQGVRELGEQYF.

The CDR3 loop is CASSLVASDIQYF. The chain couples TRBV12-3 or TRBV12-4 to TRBJ2-4. The CDR3 covers 13 residues.

V usage is TRBV30 and J usage is TRBJ2-1; checking the TCRdb D call of TRBD1 is not possible without DNA. Germline CDR1 and CDR2: GTSNPN and SVGIG (reference sequence). This CDR3 spans 14 amino acids. CDR3 in amino acids: CAWSDGTGANEQFF.

The gene calls are TRBV7-8 and TRBJ1-2; the D call of TRBD1 rests on TCRdb alone, since no DNA is present to check it. Germline CDR1 reads SGHVS; CDR2 reads FQNEAQ. The CDR3 spans 15 residues. CDR3 sequence: CASSLAGGAYYGYTF.

The J gene is TRBJ2-5, the V gene TRBV7-6; TCRdb names TRBD1, which stays unverified in the absence of DNA. The germline CDR1 and CDR2 sequences are SGHVS and FNYEAQ. This CDR3 spans 14 amino acids. CDR3 amino acids: CASSNAPVGETQYF. Combining the CDR3 with reference TRBV7-6 and TRBJ2-5 gives the whole variable domain GAGVSQSPRYKVTKRGQDVALRCDPISGHVSLYWYRQALGQGPEFLTYFNYEAQQDKSGLPNDRFSAERPEGSISTLTIQRTEQRDSAMYRCASSNAPVGETQYFGPGTRLLVL.

This sequence joins TRBV7-9 and TRBJ2-7; the D gene TCRdb calls, TRBD1, cannot be checked with no DNA. The germline V gene encodes CDR1 SEHNR and CDR2 FQNEAQ (reference sequence). The CDR3 runs 15 residues. The CDR3 here is CASTDVGGKTYEQYF.

The V gene is TRBV20-1, the J gene TRBJ1-1. The CDR3 is made up of 15 amino acids. Per germline, CDR1 DFQATT and CDR2 SNEGSKA (reference sequence). CDR3 loop: CSAREVTTRSTEAFF.

The rearrangement uses TRBV21-1 and TRBJ1-1; with no DNA, the TCRdb D assignment of TRBD1 cannot be verified. TRBV21-1 is a pseudogene segment. This CDR3 contains 14 residues. The CDR3 sequence: CASTNTRQGAQAFF.

The chain couples TRBV9 to TRBJ1-2. The germline CDR1 and CDR2 sequences are SGDLS and YYNGEE. The CDR3 totals 15 residues. CDR3 residues: CASGLTERSNYGYTF.

The genes are TRBV12-3 or TRBV12-4 and TRBJ2-7. The CDR3 loop spans 14 amino acids. Here the CDR3 reads CASSPSGGSYEQYF.